This T cell receptor (beta chain) was obtained from a study of post-analysis software for immune sequencing data. Notes on the study in general: Compared against controls, patients with multiple sclerosis displayed significantly lower normalized Chao1 diversity. Patients showed TRBV5-6, TRBV5-1 and TRBV20-1 among a handful of TRBV segments more frequent than in controls. Analysis by F measure revealed that same-batch samples clustered strongly together.

J lost 5 bases, V lost 4 bases, and 7 bases had no gene match. CDR1 is SGHRS and CDR2 is YFSETQ in the germline V gene. This CDR3 spans 14 amino acids. As regards this clonotype: What it recognizes is unknown.

Unique molecular identifiers tagged the TCR beta cDNA libraries. The authors obtained 500,000 or so cDNA molecules from about 0.94 to 9.7 million T cells. MiXCR, run by TCRdb on the PCR reads, gives a single entry per CDR3 protein. The sample lists about 540,000 distinct CDR3 sequences, approximately 31% occurring once. Sequencing was performed on blood. The source of this sequence is a girl between 2 and 17 years old with multiple sclerosis. This chain links TRBV5-1 with TRBJ2-7; 9 bases match TRBD1. The CDR3 is CASSPGQGGHEQYF. CDR3 DNA sequence: TGCGCCAGCAGCCCGGGACAGGGAGGCCACGAGCAGTACTTC.